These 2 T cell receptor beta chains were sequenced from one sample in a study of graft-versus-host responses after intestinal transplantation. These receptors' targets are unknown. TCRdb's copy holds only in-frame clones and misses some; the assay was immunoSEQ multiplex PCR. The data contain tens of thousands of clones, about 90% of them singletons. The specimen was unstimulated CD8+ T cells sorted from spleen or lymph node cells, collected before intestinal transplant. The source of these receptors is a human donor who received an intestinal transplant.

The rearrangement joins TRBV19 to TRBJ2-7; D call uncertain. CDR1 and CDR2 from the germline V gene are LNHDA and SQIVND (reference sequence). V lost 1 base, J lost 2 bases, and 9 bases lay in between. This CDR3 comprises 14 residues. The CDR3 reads CASSIAHGAYEQYF. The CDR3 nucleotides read TGTGCCAGTAGTATAGCCCACGGAGCCTACGAGCAGTACTTC.

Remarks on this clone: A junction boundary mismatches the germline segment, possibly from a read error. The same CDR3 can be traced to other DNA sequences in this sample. The CDR3 is CASSSGSGGTDTQYF. CDR3 nucleotide sequence: TGTGCCAGTAGTTCTGGTAGCGGGGGCACAGATACGCAGTATTTT. The gene calls are TRBV6-5 and TRBJ2-3, with 8 nucleotides matching TRBD2. CDR3 size: 15 residues. Per germline, CDR1 MNHEY and CDR2 SVGAGI.